A single sample gave rise to the 18 T cell receptor beta chains below, sequenced in a study of blood T cell repertoires in COVID-19. Libraries were prepared by immunoSEQ multiplex PCR; TCRdb keeps only in-frame clonotypes and omits some of them. Of 120,000 to 150,000 clones detected, roughly three quarters appear once; the ten largest clones hold around 4.4%. Specimen: peripheral blood. Every receptor here comes from a man between 60 and 75 years old with acute or convalescent COVID-19.

V and J are TRBV18 and TRBJ1-3; D might be TRBD1 (5 bases). The V gene lost 3 bases and the J gene lost 4 bases, with 13 bases spanning the gap. The CDR3 has 15 residues. CDR1 KGHSH and CDR2 LQKENI come from the germline V gene. The CDR3 loop reads CASSPNPGIGNTIYF. The CDR3 coding sequence is TGTGCCAGCTCACCGAACCCAGGGATAGGAAACACCATATATTTT.

The CDR3 bases are TGTGCCATCAGCGCAGGGGAAAAACTGTTTTTT. This codes for CAISAGEKLFF. The chain is built from TRBV10-3 and TRBJ1-4; the D gene is possibly TRBD1 (5 bases). With 6 bases removed from V and 8 bases from J, the gap between germline ends came to 7 bases. The CDR3 has 11 amino acids. CDR1 ENHRY and CDR2 SYGVKD come from the germline V gene.

The chain is built from TRBV19 and TRBJ2-1; D ambiguous. Germline loops: CDR1 LNHDA, CDR2 SQIVND (reference sequence). Trimming pared 7 bases from V and 7 bases from J, leaving 11 bases between. The CDR3 is made up of 12 amino acids. This chain's CDR3 is CASMRRENEQFF. CDR3 coding DNA: TGTGCCAGTATGCGTCGCGAAAATGAGCAGTTCTTC.

V gene TRBV5-1 combines with J gene TRBJ2-7; 8 bases map to TRBD2. The CDR3 runs to 14 residues. Per germline, CDR1 SGHRS and CDR2 YFSETQ. V was pared by 3 bases and J by 3 bases, with 5 bases of the junction left unmatched. CDR3 loop: CASSSYGGDYEQYF. The CDR3 DNA reads as TGCGCCAGCAGCTCCTACGGGGGGGACTACGAGCAGTACTTC. The full variable domain, in which reference TRBV5-1 and TRBJ2-7 provide the parts outside the CDR3, is KAGVTQTPRYLIKTRGQQVTLSCSPISGHRSVSWYQQTPGQGLQFLFEYFSETQRNKGNFPGRFSGRQFSNSRSEMNVSTLELGDSALYLCASSSYGGDYEQYFGPGTRLTVT.

The rearrangement links TRBV19 to TRBJ2-7, with 13 bases aligning to TRBD2. This CDR3 spans 16 amino acids. Per germline, CDR1 LNHDA and CDR2 SQIVND (reference sequence). V gave up 5 bases and J gave up 3 bases; unmatched junction bases: 7. CDR3 loop: CASSLYGTSGIYEQYF. The CDR3 DNA follows: TGTGCCAGTAGTTTATACGGGACTAGCGGGATCTACGAGCAGTACTTC.

On this clone itself: This sample includes further DNA sequences coding for the same CDR3. The chain uses TRBV5-1 and TRBJ1-5, with TRBD1 matching over 7 bases. With 0 bases clipped from V and 6 bases from J, the junction kept 3 bases outside the gene matches. Germline CDR1 and CDR2: SGHRS and YFSETQ. This CDR3 has 14 residues. CDR3 nucleotide sequence: TGCGCCAGCAGCTTGGTAGGGGGCACTCAGCCCCAGCATTTT. This encodes CASSLVGGTQPQHF.

This rearrangement joins TRBV5-1 to TRBJ2-3; D is ambiguous. The CDR3 length is 13 residues. Trimming stripped 4 bases from V and 0 bases from J, with 6 bases between. Germline values: CDR1 SGHRS, CDR2 YFSETQ. The CDR3 protein is CASSPESTDTQYF. CDR3 sequence (DNA): TGCGCCAGCAGCCCCGAGAGCACAGATACGCAGTATTTT.

This chain links TRBV7-9 with TRBJ2-1, with 9 bases identical to TRBD2. The V gene's germline CDR1 is SEHNR and CDR2 FQNEAQ (reference sequence). The length of the CDR3 is 15 residues. J lost 9 bases, V lost 6 bases, and 12 bases had no gene match. As DNA, the CDR3 is TGTGCCAGCAGTTTCCCGCTAGCGGGGAAAGGTGAGCAGTTCTTC. Protein: CASSFPLAGKGEQFF.

Of note for this clone: The sample holds other DNA sequences that translate to the same CDR3. J is TRBJ2-1 and V is TRBV20-1, with 7 bases identical to TRBD2. The CDR3 is 11 residues long. Germline CDR1 is DFQATT and CDR2 is SNEGSKA (reference sequence). The ends lost 6 bases at V and 4 bases at J; junction bases unmatched: 0. The CDR3 bases are TGCAGTGCGGGAGGGTACAATGAGCAGTTCTTC. Protein: CSAGGYNEQFF.

The chain combines TRBV2 with TRBJ1-3, with D perhaps TRBD1 (6 bases). Trimming removed 8 bases at V and 4 bases at J, with 15 bases between. The CDR3 runs 14 residues. Germline CDR1 SNHLY, CDR2 FYNNEI. CDR3 coding DNA: TGTGCCAGCGCTATCACAGGGTCGGGAAACACCATATATTTT. It translates to CASAITGSGNTIYF.

The chain combines TRBV28 with TRBJ1-2; D is uncertain. Trimming took off 2 bases at V and 2 bases at J, with 6 bases between the two ends. The CDR3 spans 13 residues. Germline V CDR1 and CDR2: MDHEN, SYDVKM. DNA for the CDR3: TGTGCCAGCAGTTTAAATTTAAACTATGGCTACACCTTC. It yields the protein CASSLNLNYGYTF.

This clone has only one observation. The J gene is TRBJ2-7, the V gene TRBV5-3; tentatively, D is TRBD2 (7 bases). TRBV5-3 is sorted into the ORF group, with uncertain function. The CDR3 extends over 14 amino acids. Between the trimmed V and J ends, which lost 7 bases and 6 bases, there was a span of 20 bases. CDR3 sequence: CARPRGGGPTEQYF. The DNA of the CDR3 is TGTGCCAGACCCCGGGGCGGGGGCCCCACCGAGCAGTACTTC.

V is TRBV12-5 and J is TRBJ1-1; unclear D gene. Between the trimmed V and J ends, which lost 0 bases and 10 bases, there was a span of 18 bases. Per germline, CDR1 LGHNT and CDR2 FRNRAP. This CDR3 is 15 amino acids long. The CDR3 DNA is TGTGCTAGTGGTTTGGTACCCTCGGGCGGGGTGGGAGCTTTCTTT. Translated, it gives CASGLVPSGGVGAFF.

The chain is built from TRBV25-1 and TRBJ1-2; TRBD1 agrees at 7 bases. The CDR3 is made up of 15 amino acids. CDR1 MGHDK and CDR2 SYGVNS come from the germline V gene. V shed 6 bases and J 0 bases; nucleotides not matched to a gene: 7. This CDR3 reads CASRKTGTSNYGYTF. The CDR3 nucleotides read TGTGCCAGCAGGAAGACAGGGACATCTAACTATGGCTACACCTTC.

The rearrangement joins TRBV27 to TRBJ2-1; D ambiguous. Trimming took 3 bases from V and 3 from J, leaving 9 bases between them. Germline assignment: CDR1 MNHEY and CDR2 SMNVEV (reference sequence). CDR3 length equals 14 residues. The CDR3 sequence: CASSLGRYYNEQFF. CDR3 bases: TGTGCCAGCAGTTTGGGCAGATACTACAATGAGCAGTTCTTC.

The CDR3 DNA reads as TGTGCCCTGATTCCGGGAACCTACAATGAGCAGTTCTTC. Its protein product is CALIPGTYNEQFF. The chain combines TRBV9 with TRBJ2-1; weak D call: TRBD2 (5 bases). CDR3 length: 13 residues. Trimming removed 10 bases at V and 2 bases at J, with 13 bases between. Germline assignment: CDR1 SGDLS and CDR2 YYNGEE.

The V call is TRBV28, the J call TRBJ2-6; TRBD1 agrees at 9 bases. V was clipped by 6 bases and J by 4 bases; unmatched bases: 7. The germline V gene encodes CDR1 MDHEN and CDR2 SYDVKM. The CDR3 contains 16 residues. CDR3 coding DNA: TGTGCCAGCAGAAAACAGGGGGCGAACGGGGCCAACGTCCTGACTTTC. It translates to CASRKQGANGANVLTF. The whole variable domain, remainder taken from reference TRBV28 and TRBJ2-6, is DVKVTQSSRYLVKRTGEKVFLECVQDMDHENMFWYRQDPGLGLRLIYFSYDVKMKEKGDIPEGYSVSREKKERFSLILESASTNQTSMYLCASRKQGANGANVLTFGAGSRLTVL.

The chain combines TRBV27 with TRBJ2-7; TRBD2 agrees at 8 bases. Germline CDR1 and CDR2: MNHEY and SMNVEV (reference sequence). Trimming took 2 bases from V and 4 from J; bases not matched to a gene: 4. The CDR3 runs to 14 residues. CDR3 bases: TGTGCCAGCAGTTTACTAGCGGGCCTTTACGAGCAGTACTTC. This gives the protein CASSLLAGLYEQYF.